The 5 T cell receptor beta chains given below trace back to one sample, sequenced in a study of T cell responses to AZD1222 COVID-19 vaccine. The protocol was immunoSEQ multiplex PCR, while the TCRdb copy is restricted to in-frame clones and leaves out a portion. The table includes about 140,000 clones, approximately 88% detected once. This specimen consisted of peripheral blood, obtained on day 0 of AZD1222 vaccination. Receptors originate from an adult in good health.

The gene calls are TRBV13 and TRBJ1-2; TRBD1 might be the D (5 bases). The CDR3 runs to 14 residues. The germline gives CDR1 PRHDT, CDR2 FYEKMQ (reference sequence). With 0 bases removed from V and 4 bases from J, the gap between germline ends came to 9 bases. In nucleotides, the CDR3 is TGTGCCAGCAGCTTAGGTCAGGGAATCTATGGCTACACCTTC. Encoded protein: CASSLGQGIYGYTF.

The chain couples TRBV12-3 or TRBV12-4 to TRBJ1-5; D is uncertain. Trimming pared 2 bases from V and 4 bases from J, leaving 6 bases between. The CDR3 spans 13 residues. CDR3 amino acids: CASSLWQNQPQHF. For the CDR3, the DNA is TGTGCCAGCAGTTTATGGCAGAATCAGCCCCAGCATTTT.

The chain combines TRBV11-2 with TRBJ2-1, with no clear D. This CDR3 is 14 amino acids long. CDR1 and CDR2 from the germline V gene are SGHAT and FQNNGV. Trimming cost V 4 bases and J 4 bases, with 11 bases left between them. The CDR3 region is CASSSRLQYNEQFF. The CDR3 region has the DNA TGTGCCAGCAGCTCGAGACTGCAATACAATGAGCAGTTCTTC.

The chain uses TRBV5-5 and TRBJ1-1; D gene uncertain. In germline, CDR1 is SGHKS, CDR2 YYEKEE (reference sequence). V lost 0 bases and J 1 base, leaving 7 bases between the germline ends. This CDR3 region has 14 residues. CDR3 sequence reads: CASSLVLWNTEAFF. The CDR3 nucleotides read TGTGCCAGCAGCTTGGTTCTCTGGAACACTGAAGCTTTCTTT.

The J gene is TRBJ1-5, the V gene TRBV11-1, with a tentative D call TRBD1 (6 bases). CDR1 and CDR2 (germline): SGHAT, FQDESV (reference sequence). Trimming left V 8 bases short and J 5 bases short, with 22 bases between. The CDR3 totals 16 residues. CDR3 in DNA: TGTGCCAGCTATAGGGGGGGGCTGTTGGTTGATCAGCCCCAGCATTTT. It yields the protein CASYRGGLLVDQPQHF.